This T cell receptor (beta chain) stems from a study of CD8 T cells in ankylosing spondylitis. Whole-study results and caveats: Within ankylosing spondylitis blood, a TCR beta motif made up of seven to nine highly homologous variants appeared to be characteristic. Past studies reported some motif variants in reactive arthritis synovial fluid and blood. Matched ankylosing spondylitis synovial fluid reportedly showed significant enrichment of disease-linked clones. Clones that were linked to disease were CD8+ and were relatively rare in peripheral blood.

CDR3 length: 14 amino acids. Germline V gives CDR1 SEHNR, CDR2 FQNEAQ (reference sequence). Trimming shortened V by 2 bases and J by 5 bases, and 13 bases separated the two germline ends. In regard to this clonotype: Antigen unknown.

TCRdb ran MiXCR on the 5' RACE reads and lists one entry per CDR3 protein. Found here are some 220,000 distinct CDR3 sequences, about 7% of them singletons; the top ten hold approximately 15%. The origin of this receptor is a male donor with ankylosing spondylitis. The sample comprised blood, either unsorted or a sorted T cell fraction (not recorded which). The chain recombines TRBV7-9 with TRBJ2-7; D may match TRBD1 or TRBD2 (5 bases each). The CDR3: CASSLSIGDHEQYF. As DNA, the CDR3 is TGTGCCAGCAGCTTATCTATTGGGGACCACGAGCAGTACTTC.